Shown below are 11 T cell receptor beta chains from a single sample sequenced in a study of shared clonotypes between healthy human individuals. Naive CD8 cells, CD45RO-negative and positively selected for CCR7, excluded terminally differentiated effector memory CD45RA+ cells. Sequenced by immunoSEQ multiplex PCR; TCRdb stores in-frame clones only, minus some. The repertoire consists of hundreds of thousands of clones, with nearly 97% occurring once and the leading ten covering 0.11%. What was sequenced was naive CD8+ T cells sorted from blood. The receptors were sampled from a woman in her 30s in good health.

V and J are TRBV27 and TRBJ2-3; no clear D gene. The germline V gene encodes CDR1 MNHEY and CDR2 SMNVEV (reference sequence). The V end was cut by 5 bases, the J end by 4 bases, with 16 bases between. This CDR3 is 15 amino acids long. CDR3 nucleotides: TGTGCCAGCAGTCCGCTAGTTTTTCAGGCAGATACGCAGTATTTT. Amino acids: CASSPLVFQADTQYF.

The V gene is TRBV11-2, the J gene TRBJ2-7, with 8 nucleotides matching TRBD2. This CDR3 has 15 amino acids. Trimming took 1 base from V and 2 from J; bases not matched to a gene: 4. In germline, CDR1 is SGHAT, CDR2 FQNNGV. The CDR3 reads CASSLAGGEPYEQYF. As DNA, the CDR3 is TGTGCCAGCAGCTTAGCGGGAGGGGAACCCTACGAGCAGTACTTC.

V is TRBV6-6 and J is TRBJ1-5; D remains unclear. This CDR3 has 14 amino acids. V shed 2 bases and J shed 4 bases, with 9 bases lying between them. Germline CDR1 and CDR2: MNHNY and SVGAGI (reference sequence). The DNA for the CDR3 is TGTGCCAGCAGTTACACAAAAAGTAATCAGCCCCAGCATTTT. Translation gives CASSYTKSNQPQHF.

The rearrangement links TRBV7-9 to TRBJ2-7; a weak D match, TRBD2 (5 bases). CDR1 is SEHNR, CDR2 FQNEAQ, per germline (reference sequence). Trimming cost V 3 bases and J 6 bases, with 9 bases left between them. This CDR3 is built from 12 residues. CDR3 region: CASSFLGSEQYF. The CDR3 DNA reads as TGTGCCAGCAGCTTTTTAGGGAGCGAGCAGTACTTC.

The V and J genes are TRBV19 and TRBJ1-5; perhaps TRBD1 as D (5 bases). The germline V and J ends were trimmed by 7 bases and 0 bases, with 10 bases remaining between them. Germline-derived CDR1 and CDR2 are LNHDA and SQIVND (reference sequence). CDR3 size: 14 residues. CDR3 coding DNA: TGTGCCAGTAATATCAGGGATAGCAATCAGCCCCAGCATTTT. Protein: CASNIRDSNQPQHF.

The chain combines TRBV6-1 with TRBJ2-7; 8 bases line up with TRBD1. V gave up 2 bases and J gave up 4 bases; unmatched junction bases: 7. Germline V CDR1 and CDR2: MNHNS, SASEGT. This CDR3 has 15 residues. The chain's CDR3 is CASSEMRQGLYEQYF. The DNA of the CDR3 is TGTGCCAGCAGTGAAATGAGACAGGGGTTATACGAGCAGTACTTC.

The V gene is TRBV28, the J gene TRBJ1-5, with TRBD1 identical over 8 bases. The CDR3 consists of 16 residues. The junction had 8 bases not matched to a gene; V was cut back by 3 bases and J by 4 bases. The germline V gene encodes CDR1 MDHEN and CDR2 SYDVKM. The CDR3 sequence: CASSFFGQGWNQPQHF. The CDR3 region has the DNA TGTGCCAGCAGTTTTTTCGGACAGGGATGGAATCAGCCCCAGCATTTT.

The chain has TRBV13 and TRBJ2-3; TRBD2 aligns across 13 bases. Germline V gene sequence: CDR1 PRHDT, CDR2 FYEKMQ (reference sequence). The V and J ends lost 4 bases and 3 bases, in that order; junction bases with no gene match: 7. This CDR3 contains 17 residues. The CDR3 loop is CASSSPGLAGETDTQYF. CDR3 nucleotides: TGTGCCAGCAGCTCCCCCGGACTAGCGGGAGAAACAGATACGCAGTATTTT. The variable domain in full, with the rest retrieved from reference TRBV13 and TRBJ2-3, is AAGVIQSPRHLIKEKRETATLKCYPIPRHDTVYWYQQGPGQDPQFLISFYEKMQSDKGSIPDRFSAQQFSDYHSELNMSSLELGDSALYFCASSSPGLAGETDTQYFGPGTRLTVL.

CDR3 amino acids: CASSLFFRLAGEYEQFF. CDR3 in DNA: TGTGCCAGCAGCTTATTTTTCCGGCTAGCGGGAGAGTATGAGCAGTTCTTC. The J gene is TRBJ2-1, the V gene TRBV7-8; 10 bases fit TRBD2. Germline V gene sequence: CDR1 SGHVS, CDR2 FQNEAQ. This CDR3 spans 17 amino acids. V was clipped by 2 bases and J by 8 bases; unmatched bases: 12.

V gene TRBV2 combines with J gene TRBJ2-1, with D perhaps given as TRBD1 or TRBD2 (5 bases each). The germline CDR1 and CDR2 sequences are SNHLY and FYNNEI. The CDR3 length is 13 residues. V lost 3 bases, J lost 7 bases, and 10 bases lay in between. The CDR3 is CASSDEGPNEQFF. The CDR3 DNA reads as TGTGCCAGCAGTGATGAGGGACCGAATGAGCAGTTCTTC.

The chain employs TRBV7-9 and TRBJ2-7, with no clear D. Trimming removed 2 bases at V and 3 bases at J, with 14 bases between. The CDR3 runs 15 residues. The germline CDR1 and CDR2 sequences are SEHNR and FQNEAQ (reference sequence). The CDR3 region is CASSLLSRLSYEQYF. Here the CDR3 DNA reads TGTGCCAGCAGCTTATTATCCAGACTGAGCTACGAGCAGTACTTC.